The 17 T cell receptor beta chains below were found in one sample sequenced in a study of CD8+CD57+ T cells in acquired aplastic anemia. Researchers used genomic DNA as the template to profile TCR beta VDJ and CDR3. TCRdb reprocessed the reads with MiXCR, giving one entry per CDR3 protein. This repertoire shows 120,000 or so distinct CDR3 sequences, around 46% found once; its top ten account for 2.5%. Input material: sorted CD4+, CD8+, or CD8+CD57+ T cells (not recorded which) from PBMCs. The receptors were sampled from a human donor in good health, serving as a control.

This clonotype has at least ten counts. The gene calls are TRBV4-1 and TRBJ2-5; TRBD2 matches 10 bases. The V gene's germline CDR1 is MGHRA and CDR2 YSYEKL. The CDR3 has 16 amino acids. Unmatched junction bases numbered 6, after V lost 4 bases and J lost 1 base. CDR3 sequence (DNA): TGCGCCAGCAGCCGGGGGGAGCGGGGGGGCCAAGAGACCCAGTACTTC. This gives the protein CASSRGERGGQETQYF.

The sample holds many counts of this clonotype. The rearrangement uses TRBV6-1 and TRBJ2-1; 9 bases are a match to TRBD2. Germline CDR1 MNHNS, CDR2 SASEGT. CDR3 length equals 13 residues. The ends lost 9 bases at V and 4 bases at J; junction bases unmatched: 4. The CDR3 coding sequence is TGTGCCAGTAAGCGGGGGGCTTACAATGAGCAGTTCTTC. It translates to CASKRGAYNEQFF.

The table lists this clonotype with many counts. V usage is TRBV4-3 and J usage is TRBJ1-1, with D unresolved. The CDR3 runs 14 residues. V was pared by 4 bases and J by 8 bases, with 17 bases between. Per the germline V gene, CDR1 is LGHNA and CDR2 is YSLEER. The CDR3 reads CASSLMGSSGEAFF. The CDR3 nucleotides read TGCGCCAGCAGCCTAATGGGATCCTCTGGGGAAGCTTTCTTT.

This clonotype came up a few times. A much larger clone is a single base away; this may be a read error. CDR3 sequence (DNA): TGTGCCAGCAGTTTAGGTCGCCCCCCAGATACGCAGTATTTT. It specifies CASSLGRPPDTQYF. The chain is built from TRBV12-3 or TRBV12-4 and TRBJ2-3, with unresolved D. This CDR3 contains 14 residues. Trimming took 1 base from V and 4 from J, leaving 9 bases between them.

This clonotype occurred many times. The chain carries TRBV6-1 and TRBJ2-3; D may be TRBD2 (6 bases). Trimming cost V 9 bases and J 0 bases, with 13 bases left between them. CDR3 length: 14 residues. Germline V gene sequence: CDR1 MNHNS, CDR2 SASEGT. DNA of the CDR3: TGTGCCAGTAATAAGGGACTTAGCACAGATACGCAGTATTTT. It specifies CASNKGLSTDTQYF.

In its sample, this clonotype was seen many times. The gene calls are TRBV12-3 or TRBV12-4 and TRBJ2-1; 8 bases align to TRBD2. V dropped 4 bases and J dropped 7; count of bases not matched to a gene: 12. This CDR3 is built from 16 residues. The CDR3 DNA reads TGTGCCAGCAGTTCGTGGTCGAGCGGGGGTGAGAATGAGCAGTTCTTC. It is translated as CASSSWSSGGENEQFF.

The chain links TRBV25-1 to TRBJ1-2; 9 bases align to TRBD1. The ends lost 5 bases at V and 5 bases at J; junction bases unmatched: 6. Germline V gives CDR1 MGHDK, CDR2 SYGVNS. The CDR3 is 14 amino acids. The chain's CDR3 is CASSLGQGTYGYTF. For the CDR3, the DNA is TGTGCCAGCAGTCTTGGACAGGGGACTTATGGCTACACCTTC.

A remark on this clonotype: One junction end does not reproduce the germline sequence, and a read error may be involved. The chain uses TRBV6-1 and TRBJ1-3; a possible D gene is TRBD1 (6 bases). The CDR3 is 15 residues long. Germline CDR1 is MNHNS and CDR2 is SASEGT. The CDR3 DNA is TGTCCCAGCAGCCCTCCTACAGGGTCCGGAGGCACCATATATTTT. Its protein product is CPSSPPTGSGGTIYF.

This clonotype appeared many times. The chain combines TRBV20-1 with TRBJ1-2, with 8 bases matching TRBD1. Germline-derived CDR1 and CDR2 are DFQATT and SNEGSKA (reference sequence). V dropped 0 bases and J dropped 4; count of bases not matched to a gene: 7. The CDR3 extends over 15 amino acids. CDR3 DNA sequence: TGCAGTGCTAGAGATCAGGGGGCAGGGCCCTATGGCTACACCTTC. It specifies CSARDQGAGPYGYTF.

At least ten counts were recorded for this clonotype. This may arise from a read error, as a much more abundant clone is one base away. This chain connects TRBV2 to TRBJ1-2; perhaps TRBD1 as D (5 bases). The CDR3 runs 14 residues. Germline CDR1 SNHLY, CDR2 FYNNEI. In DNA form, the CDR3 reads TGTGCCGGCAGTGTTGGTCGTGGGGCGTCTGGCTACACCTTC. The encoded protein is CAGSVGRGASGYTF.

V is TRBV7-3 and J is TRBJ2-3; D remains unclear. Germline CDR1 SGHTA, CDR2 FQGTGA. V dropped 0 bases and J dropped 4 bases, with 5 bases sitting between them. There are 13 residues in the CDR3. The CDR3: CASSLTGPDTQYF. The CDR3 nucleotides read TGTGCCAGCAGCTTAACGGGTCCAGATACGCAGTATTTT. The complete variable domain, with remaining parts taken from reference TRBV7-3 and TRBJ2-3, reads GAGVSQTPSNKVTEKGKYVELRCDPISGHTALYWYRQSLGQGPEFLIYFQGTGAADDSGLPNDRFFAVRPEGSVSTLKIQRTERGDSAVYLCASSLTGPDTQYFGPGTRLTVL.

The rearrangement joins TRBV7-6 to TRBJ2-5; 10 bases fit TRBD2. The CDR3 length is 16 residues. V was pared by 6 bases and J by 1 base, with 8 bases of the junction left unmatched. Germline V gene lookup returns CDR1 SGHVS and CDR2 FNYEAQ. This chain's CDR3 is CASRPRQRGGQETQYF. The CDR3 DNA follows: TGTGCCAGCAGACCAAGGCAGCGGGGGGGCCAAGAGACCCAGTACTTC. The full variable domain, rest sourced from reference TRBV7-6 and TRBJ2-5, is GAGVSQSPRYKVTKRGQDVALRCDPISGHVSLYWYRQALGQGPEFLTYFNYEAQQDKSGLPNDRFSAERPEGSISTLTIQRTEQRDSAMYRCASRPRQRGGQETQYFGPGTRLLVL.

A few counts support this clonotype. At one end, the junction sequence differs from germline, possibly due to a read error. The chain recombines TRBV7-3 with TRBJ2-2, with 9 positions matching TRBD2. CDR3 size: 16 residues. Per germline, CDR1 SGHTA and CDR2 FQGTGA. The CDR3: CASSPALAGNAGELFF. The CDR3 nucleotides are TGCGCCAGCAGCCCAGCCCTAGCGGGGAACGCCGGGGAGCTGTTTTTT.

This clonotype was detected only a few times. The CDR3 region has the DNA TGTGCCAGCAGTGGATCGTCCGCTAGGTCCGATACGCAGTATTTT. The encoded protein is CASSGSSARSDTQYF. The gene calls are TRBV2 and TRBJ2-3, with D unclear. The germline gives CDR1 SNHLY, CDR2 FYNNEI. V dropped 4 bases and J dropped 6 bases, with 17 bases sitting between them. This CDR3 is 15 amino acids long.

In DNA, the CDR3 is TGTGCCAGCAGATCCGGGACAGGGACCTACGAGCAGTACTTC. Translating it yields CASRSGTGTYEQYF. The rearrangement links TRBV6-1 to TRBJ2-7, with 9 positions matching TRBD1. The V and J ends lost 6 bases and 2 bases, in that order; junction bases with no gene match: 5. CDR1 is MNHNS and CDR2 is SASEGT in the germline V gene. The CDR3 totals 14 residues.

This clonotype was observed many times. The V call is TRBV30, the J call TRBJ1-5; possibly TRBD1 for D (6 bases). The CDR3 extends over 12 amino acids. The germline V gene encodes CDR1 GTSNPN and CDR2 SVGIG (reference sequence). Trimming left V 6 bases short and J 3 bases short, with 9 bases between. CDR3 sequence (DNA): TGTGCCTGTGGACAGAACAATCAGCCCCAGCATTTT. Protein sequence: CACGQNNQPQHF.

This clonotype was counted at least ten times. This chain uses TRBV2 with TRBJ2-2; D is ambiguous. The germline V gene encodes CDR1 SNHLY and CDR2 FYNNEI. V was pared by 7 bases and J by 0 bases, with 9 bases between. The CDR3 runs to 14 residues. The CDR3 reads CASIMTPNTGELFF. CDR3 DNA sequence: TGTGCCAGCATTATGACTCCGAACACCGGGGAGCTGTTTTTT. Supplemented by reference TRBV2 and TRBJ2-2, the full variable domain reads EPEVTQTPSHQVTQMGQEVILRCVPISNHLYFYWYRQILGQKVEFLVSFYNNEISEKSEIFDDQFSVERPDGSNFTLKIRSTKLEDSAMYFCASIMTPNTGELFFGEGSRLTVL.